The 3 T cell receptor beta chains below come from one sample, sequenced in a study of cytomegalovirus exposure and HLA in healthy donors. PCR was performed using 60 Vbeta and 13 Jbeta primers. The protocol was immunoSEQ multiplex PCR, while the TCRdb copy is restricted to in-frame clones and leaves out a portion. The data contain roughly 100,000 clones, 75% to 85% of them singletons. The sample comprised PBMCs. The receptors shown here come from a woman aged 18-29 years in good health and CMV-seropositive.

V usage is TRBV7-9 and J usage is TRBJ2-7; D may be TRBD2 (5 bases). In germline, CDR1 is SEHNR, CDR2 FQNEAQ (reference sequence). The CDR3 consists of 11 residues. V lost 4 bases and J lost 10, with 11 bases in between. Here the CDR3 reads CASSSLDSQYF. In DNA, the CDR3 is TGTGCCAGCAGCTCCCTGGACTCCCAGTACTTC.

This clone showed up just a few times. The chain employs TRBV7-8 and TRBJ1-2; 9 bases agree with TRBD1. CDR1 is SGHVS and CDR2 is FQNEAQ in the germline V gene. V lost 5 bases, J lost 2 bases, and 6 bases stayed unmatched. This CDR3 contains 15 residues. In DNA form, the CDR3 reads TGTGCCAGCAGCGAACACAGGGGGCACAACTATGGCTACACCTTC. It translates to CASSEHRGHNYGYTF. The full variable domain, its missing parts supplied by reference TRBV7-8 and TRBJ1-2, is GAGVSQSPRYKVAKRGQDVALRCDPISGHVSLFWYQQALGQGPEFLTYFQNEAQLDKSGLPSDRFFAERPEGSVSTLKIQRTQQEDSAVYLCASSEHRGHNYGYTFGSGTRLTVV.

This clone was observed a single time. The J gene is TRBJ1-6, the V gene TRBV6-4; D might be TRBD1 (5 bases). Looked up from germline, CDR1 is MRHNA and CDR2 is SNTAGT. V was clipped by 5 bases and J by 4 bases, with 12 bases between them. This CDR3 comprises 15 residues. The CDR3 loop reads CASSLRGEYNSPLHF. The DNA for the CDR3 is TGTGCCAGCAGTCTCCGGGGGGAATATAATTCACCCCTCCACTTT.